The clone carrying this T cell receptor (beta chain) was counted at least ten times. The antigen is not known. This CDR3 spans 12 amino acids. Losses at the gene ends were 6 bases for V and 11 bases for J; bases not matched to a gene: 7. The germline V gene has CDR1 SNHLY and CDR2 FYNNEI. The data derive from a study of T cell repertoires in cytomegalovirus infection. Study background: Recently identified HLA-C-restricted CMV epitopes were used, and well-studied HLA-B-restricted CMV epitopes were used as well. Both CMV infection and a matching HLA type were indicated by public TCR beta signatures.

Via MiXCR, TCRdb re-called the reads, giving one row per CDR3 protein. The profile covers fewer than 850,000 distinct CDR3 sequences, with just under 30% appearing a single time and 10% to 15% taken by the ten largest. Study observations and caveats: Dominant in the ex vivo response were TCR beta clonotypes restricted by HLA-C and specific for CMV. Carriage of CMV together with the relevant HLA was identifiable through cumulative public TCR beta family frequency.

Sequenced here: cultured CD8+ T cells from PBMCs, sampled from culture after CMV antigen stimulation. The TCR sequence derives from a human donor in good health (CMV status not recorded). Some clones in this sample may be carry-over from other donors' samples. The chain uses TRBV2 and TRBJ1-1; 9 nucleotides line up with TRBD1. As DNA, the CDR3 is TGTGCCAGCAGACCCGACAGGGGGAAGGCTTTCTTT. Amino acids: CASRPDRGKAFF.